This TCR beta chain was recorded in a study of T cells in Graves' hyperthyroidism and ophthalmopathy. Template material for amplifying TCR beta CDR3 regions consisted of RNA transcripts. Primed by the HTBI set, a first-round RT-PCR was run on the TCR CDR3. TCRdb fed the multiplex PCR reads into MiXCR, producing one record per CDR3 protein. Among about 600,000 distinct CDR3 sequences listed, approximately 16% were seen once. Germline CDR1 DFQATT, CDR2 SNEGSKA (reference sequence). The CDR3 loop spans 14 amino acids. With V trimmed by 0 bases and J by 5 bases, 6 bases remained unmatched. Orbital computed tomography, thyroid ultrasound, serum thyroxine and TRAb, and clinical symptoms together informed the diagnoses. Cells are PBMCs isolated from about 10 ml of fresh blood.

Sequenced sample: blood. The V gene is TRBV20-1, the J gene TRBJ1-1; 7 nucleotides align to TRBD1. This TCR was sampled from a woman aged 40-49 years with Graves' ophthalmopathy. The CDR3 nucleotides read TGCAGTGCTAGAGATCAAGACAGGGTGACTGAAGCTTTCTTT. Protein: CSARDQDRVTEAFF.